This T cell receptor (beta chain) was sequenced for a study of T-cell reconstitution after alpha-beta-depleted transplantation in children. This CDR3 has 13 amino acids. Trimming left V 8 bases short and J 2 bases short, with 9 bases between. Unique molecular identifiers featured in how the TCRbeta library was prepared. TCRdb recomputed calls from the PCR reads with MiXCR, one row per CDR3 protein. The sample shows a few hundred thousand distinct CDR3 sequences, around 13% of them seen only once. This clonotype was seen many times. This receptor was identified in a human donor who donated a stem cell graft to a child with combined immunodeficiency. The material was PBMCs from the stem cell graft donor, obtained from the stem cell graft. The rearrangement uses TRBV12-3 or TRBV12-4 and TRBJ2-2, with D hard to call. The CDR3 loop is CASLDFNTGELFF. CDR3 coding DNA: TGTGCCAGCCTCGACTTTAACACCGGGGAGCTGTTTTTT.